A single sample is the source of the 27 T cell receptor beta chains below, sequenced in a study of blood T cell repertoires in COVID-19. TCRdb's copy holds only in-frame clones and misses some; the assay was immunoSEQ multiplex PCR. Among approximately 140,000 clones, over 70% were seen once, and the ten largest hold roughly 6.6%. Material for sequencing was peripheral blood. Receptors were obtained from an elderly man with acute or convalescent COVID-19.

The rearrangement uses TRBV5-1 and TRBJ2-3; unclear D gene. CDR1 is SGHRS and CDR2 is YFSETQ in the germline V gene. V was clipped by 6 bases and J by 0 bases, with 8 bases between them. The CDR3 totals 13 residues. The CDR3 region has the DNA TGCGCCAGCATGGTAGCTAGCACAGATACGCAGTATTTT. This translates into CASMVASTDTQYF.

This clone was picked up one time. CDR3 residues: CASSLVGGRGTDTQYF. Written as DNA, the CDR3 is TGTGCCAGCAGCCTCGTGGGCGGGAGGGGGACAGATACGCAGTATTTT. The chain couples TRBV11-2 to TRBJ2-3; 9 bases fit TRBD2. This CDR3 spans 16 amino acids. With 5 bases clipped from V and 3 bases from J, the junction kept 9 bases outside the gene matches. Germline V gene sequence: CDR1 SGHAT, CDR2 FQNNGV.

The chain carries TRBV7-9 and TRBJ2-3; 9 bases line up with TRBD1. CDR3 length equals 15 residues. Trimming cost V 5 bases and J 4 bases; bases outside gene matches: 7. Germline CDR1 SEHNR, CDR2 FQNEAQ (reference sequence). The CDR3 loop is CASSAQGAGADTQYF. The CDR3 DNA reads TGTGCCAGCAGCGCACAGGGGGCTGGGGCAGATACGCAGTATTTT.

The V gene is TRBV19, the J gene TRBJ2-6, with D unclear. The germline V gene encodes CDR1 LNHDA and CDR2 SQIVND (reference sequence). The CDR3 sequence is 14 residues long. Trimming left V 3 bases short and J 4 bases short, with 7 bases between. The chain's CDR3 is CASSIRAGANVLTF. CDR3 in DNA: TGTGCCAGTAGTATCCGTGCGGGGGCCAACGTCCTGACTTTC.

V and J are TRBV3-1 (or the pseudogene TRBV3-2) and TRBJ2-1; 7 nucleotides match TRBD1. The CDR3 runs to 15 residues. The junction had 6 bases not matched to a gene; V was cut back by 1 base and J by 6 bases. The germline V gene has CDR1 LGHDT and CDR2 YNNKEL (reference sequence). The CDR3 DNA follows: TGTGCCAGCAGCCAAGTCCTTCACAGGGGCAATGAGCAGTTCTTC. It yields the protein CASSQVLHRGNEQFF.

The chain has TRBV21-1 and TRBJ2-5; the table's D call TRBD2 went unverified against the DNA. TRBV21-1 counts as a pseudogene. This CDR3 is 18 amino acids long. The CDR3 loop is CASSKEGAGERGRETQYF. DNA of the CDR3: TGTGCCAGCAGCAAAGAAGGAGCGGGAGAGAGAGGGCGAGAGACCCAGTACTTC.

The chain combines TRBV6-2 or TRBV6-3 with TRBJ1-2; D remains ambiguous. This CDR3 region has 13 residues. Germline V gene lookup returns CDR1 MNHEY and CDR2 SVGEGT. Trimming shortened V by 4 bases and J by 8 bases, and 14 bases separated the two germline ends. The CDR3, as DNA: TGTGCCAGCAGTTCCGACGGACTCGGAGGCTACACCTTC. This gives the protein CASSSDGLGGYTF.

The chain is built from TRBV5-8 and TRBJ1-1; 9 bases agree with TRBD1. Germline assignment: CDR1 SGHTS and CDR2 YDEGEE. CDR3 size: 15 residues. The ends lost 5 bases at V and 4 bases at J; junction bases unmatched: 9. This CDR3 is CASRRPTGGITEAFF. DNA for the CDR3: TGTGCCAGCAGAAGGCCCACAGGGGGCATCACTGAAGCTTTCTTT. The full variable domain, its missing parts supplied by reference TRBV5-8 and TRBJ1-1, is EAGVTQSPTHLIKTRGQQATLRCSPISGHTSVYWYQQALGLGLQFLLWYDEGEERNRGNFPPRFSGRQFPNYSSELNVNALELEDSALYLCASRRPTGGITEAFFGQGTRLTVV.

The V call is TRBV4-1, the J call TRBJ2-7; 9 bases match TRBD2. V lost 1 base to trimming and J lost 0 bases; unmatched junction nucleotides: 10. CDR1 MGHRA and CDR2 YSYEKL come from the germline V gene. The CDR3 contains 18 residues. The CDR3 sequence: CASSQAESSGGYSYEQYF. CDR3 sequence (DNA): TGCGCCAGCAGCCAAGCCGAGAGTAGCGGGGGATACTCCTACGAGCAGTACTTC.

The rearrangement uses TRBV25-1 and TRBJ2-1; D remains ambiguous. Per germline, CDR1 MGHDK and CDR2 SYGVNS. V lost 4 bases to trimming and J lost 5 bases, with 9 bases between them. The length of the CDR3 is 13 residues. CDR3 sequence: CASSGLENNEQFF. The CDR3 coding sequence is TGTGCCAGCAGTGGATTAGAAAACAATGAGCAGTTCTTC.

The CDR3, as DNA: TGTGCCTGGAGGGAGGGGACCAGACTAGAGACCCAGTACTTC. Its translation: CAWREGTRLETQYF. This chain joins TRBV30 and TRBJ2-5, with a tentative D call TRBD2 (6 bases). From germline, CDR1 is GTSNPN and CDR2 SVGIG (reference sequence). The CDR3 covers 14 residues. Trimming shortened V by 3 bases and J by 4 bases, and 15 bases separated the two germline ends. The entire variable domain, with the rest obtained from reference TRBV30 and TRBJ2-5, is as follows: SQTIHQWPATLVQPVGSPLSLECTVEGTSNPNLYWYRQAAGRGLQLLFYSVGIGQISSEVPQNLSASRPQDRQFILSSKKLLLSDSGFYLCAWREGTRLETQYFGPGTRLLVL.

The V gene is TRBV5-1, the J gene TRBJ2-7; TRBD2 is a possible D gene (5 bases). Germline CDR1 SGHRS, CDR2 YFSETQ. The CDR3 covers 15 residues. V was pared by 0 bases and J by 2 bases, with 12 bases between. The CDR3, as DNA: TGCGCCAGCAGCTTGGGGGCGGGTCTAACCTACGAGCAGTACTTC. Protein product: CASSLGAGLTYEQYF.

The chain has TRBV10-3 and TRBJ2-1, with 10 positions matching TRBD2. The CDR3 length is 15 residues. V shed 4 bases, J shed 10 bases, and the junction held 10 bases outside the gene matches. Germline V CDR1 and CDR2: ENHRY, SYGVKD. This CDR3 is CAISGLAGVSGEQFF. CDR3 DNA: TGTGCCATCAGTGGCCTAGCGGGAGTTTCTGGGGAGCAGTTCTTC.

This chain's CDR3 is CASSSISGGDYNEQFF. CDR3 sequence (DNA): TGTGCCAGCAGTTCAATTAGCGGGGGAGACTACAATGAGCAGTTCTTC. The chain uses TRBV27 and TRBJ2-1; TRBD2 aligns across 9 bases. The ends lost 4 bases at V and 3 bases at J; junction bases unmatched: 7. The CDR3 is 16 amino acids. The V gene's germline CDR1 is MNHEY and CDR2 SMNVEV (reference sequence).

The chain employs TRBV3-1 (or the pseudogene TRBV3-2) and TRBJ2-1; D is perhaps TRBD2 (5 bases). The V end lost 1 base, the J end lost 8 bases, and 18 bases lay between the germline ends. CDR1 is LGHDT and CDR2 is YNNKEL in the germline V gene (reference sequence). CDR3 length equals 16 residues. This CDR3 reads CASSQGLALAPHEQFF. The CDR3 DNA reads TGTGCCAGCAGCCAAGGATTAGCCCTAGCTCCCCATGAGCAGTTCTTC.

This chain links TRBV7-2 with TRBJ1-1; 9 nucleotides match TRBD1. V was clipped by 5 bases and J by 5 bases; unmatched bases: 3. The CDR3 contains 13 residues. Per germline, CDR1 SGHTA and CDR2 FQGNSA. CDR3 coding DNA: TGTGCCAGCAGCAGGGACAGGGTAACTGAAGCTTTCTTT. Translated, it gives CASSRDRVTEAFF.

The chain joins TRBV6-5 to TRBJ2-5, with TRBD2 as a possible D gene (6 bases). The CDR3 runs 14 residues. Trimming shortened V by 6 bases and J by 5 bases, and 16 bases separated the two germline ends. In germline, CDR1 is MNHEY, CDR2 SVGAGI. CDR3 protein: CASSMGLGGETQYF. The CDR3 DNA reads TGTGCCAGCAGCATGGGACTCGGAGGGGAGACCCAGTACTTC.

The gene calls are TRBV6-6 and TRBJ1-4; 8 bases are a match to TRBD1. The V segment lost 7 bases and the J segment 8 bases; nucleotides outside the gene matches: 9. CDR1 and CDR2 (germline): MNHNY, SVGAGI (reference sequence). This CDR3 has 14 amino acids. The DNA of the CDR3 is TGTGCCAGCAATGGGGAACAGGGGGGCGAAAAACTGTTTTTT. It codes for CASNGEQGGEKLFF.

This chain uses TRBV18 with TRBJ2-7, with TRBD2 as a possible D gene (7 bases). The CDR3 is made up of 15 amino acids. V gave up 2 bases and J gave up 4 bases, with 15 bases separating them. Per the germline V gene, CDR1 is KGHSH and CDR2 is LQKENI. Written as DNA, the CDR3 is TGTGCCAGCTCACCATTGGAGGGGGGGGAGTACGAGCAGTACTTC. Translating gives CASSPLEGGEYEQYF.

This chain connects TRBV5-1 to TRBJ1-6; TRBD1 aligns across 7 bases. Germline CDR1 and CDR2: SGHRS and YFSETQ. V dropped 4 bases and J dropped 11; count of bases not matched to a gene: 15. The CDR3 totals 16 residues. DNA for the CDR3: TGCGCCAGCAGCCCCGGCTACTCAGGGGGTTCGACACCCCTCCACTTT. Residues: CASSPGYSGGSTPLHF.

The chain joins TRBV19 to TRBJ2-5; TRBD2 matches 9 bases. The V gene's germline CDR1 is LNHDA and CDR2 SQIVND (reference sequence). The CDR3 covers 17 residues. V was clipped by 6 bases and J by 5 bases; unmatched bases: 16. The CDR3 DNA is TGTGCCAGTAGGCGATGGGGCGGGGGGGCGATGGCTGAGACCCAGTACTTC. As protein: CASRRWGGGAMAETQYF.

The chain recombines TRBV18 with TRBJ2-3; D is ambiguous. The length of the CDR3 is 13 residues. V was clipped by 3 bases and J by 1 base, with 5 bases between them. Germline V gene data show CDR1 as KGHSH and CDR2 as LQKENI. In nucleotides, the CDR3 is TGTGCCAGCTCACCCTTAGGCACAGATACGCAGTATTTT. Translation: CASSPLGTDTQYF.

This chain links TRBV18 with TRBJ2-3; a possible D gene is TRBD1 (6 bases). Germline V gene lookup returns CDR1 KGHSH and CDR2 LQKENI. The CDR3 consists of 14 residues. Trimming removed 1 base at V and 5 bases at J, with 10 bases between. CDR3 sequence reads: CASSPRQAGDTQYF. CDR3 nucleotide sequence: TGTGCCAGCTCACCACGACAGGCTGGAGATACGCAGTATTTT.

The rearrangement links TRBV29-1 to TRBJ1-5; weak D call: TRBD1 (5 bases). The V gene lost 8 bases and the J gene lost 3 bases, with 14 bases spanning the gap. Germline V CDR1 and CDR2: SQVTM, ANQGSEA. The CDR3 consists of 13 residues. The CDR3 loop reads CSPRKGFNQPQHF. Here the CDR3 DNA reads TGCAGCCCCAGAAAGGGGTTCAATCAGCCCCAGCATTTT.

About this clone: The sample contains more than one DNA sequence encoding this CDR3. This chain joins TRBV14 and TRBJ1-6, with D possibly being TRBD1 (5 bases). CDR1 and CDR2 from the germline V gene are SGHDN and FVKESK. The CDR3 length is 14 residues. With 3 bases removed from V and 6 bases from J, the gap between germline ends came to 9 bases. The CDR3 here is CASSQGGFNSPLHF. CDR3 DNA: TGTGCCAGCAGCCAGGGGGGATTTAATTCACCCCTCCACTTT.

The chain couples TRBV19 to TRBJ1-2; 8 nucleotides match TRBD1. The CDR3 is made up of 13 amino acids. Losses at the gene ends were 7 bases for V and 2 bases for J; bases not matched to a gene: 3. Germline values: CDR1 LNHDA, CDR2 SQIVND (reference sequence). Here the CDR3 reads CASKRQGNYGYTF. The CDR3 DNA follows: TGTGCCAGTAAACGACAGGGGAACTATGGCTACACCTTC.

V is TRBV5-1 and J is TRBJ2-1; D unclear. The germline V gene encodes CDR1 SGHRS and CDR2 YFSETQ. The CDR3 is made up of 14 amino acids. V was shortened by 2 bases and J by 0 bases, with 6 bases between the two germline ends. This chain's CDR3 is CASSFRSSYNEQFF. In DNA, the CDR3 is TGCGCCAGCAGCTTCCGGAGCTCCTACAATGAGCAGTTCTTC.